These 25 T cell receptor beta chains came from one sample sequenced in a study of low-dose radiotherapy and immunotherapy resistance in tumors. Time point defined: before trial treatment. With a constant-region primer and a V-primer adapter, TCRs were subjected to approximately 21 PCR cycles of amplification. TCRdb reprocessed the reads with MiXCR, giving one entry per CDR3 protein. In the table there are about 50,000 distinct CDR3 sequences, 12% of which are singletons. Material: PBMCs, obtained before treatment. These receptor sequences come from a female donor with ovarian cancer.

This clonotype was observed at least ten times. The chain combines TRBV24-1 with TRBJ2-7; 9 nucleotides match TRBD1. The germline V gene encodes CDR1 KGHDR and CDR2 SFDVKD. CDR3 length equals 15 residues. The trim removed 5 bases at V and 2 bases at J, leaving 6 bases unmatched. CDR3 DNA: TGTGCCACCAGTGCCTGGACAGGGGCGACCTACGAGCAGTACTTC. Translation gives CATSAWTGATYEQYF.

This clonotype was counted ten times or more. V is TRBV7-9 and J is TRBJ1-6, with D perhaps matching TRBD1 (5 bases). The CDR3 is 14 amino acids. Germline CDR1 is SEHNR and CDR2 is FQNEAQ (reference sequence). Trimming took 3 bases from V and 10 from J, leaving 13 bases between them. DNA of the CDR3: TGTGCCAGCAGCTTGGGGGGGATCGGGTCACCCCTCCACTTT. Translation gives CASSLGGIGSPLHF. Filled out from reference TRBV7-9 and TRBJ1-6, the complete variable domain reads DTGVSQNPRHKITKRGQNVTFRCDPISEHNRLYWYRQTLGQGPEFLTYFQNEAQLEKSRLLSDRFSAERPKGSFSTLEIQRTEQGDSAMYLCASSLGGIGSPLHFGNGTRLTVT.

This clonotype has at least ten counts. V and J are TRBV27 and TRBJ2-7; tentatively, D is TRBD1 or TRBD2 (5 bases each). V lost 6 bases to trimming and J lost 7 bases, with 16 bases between them. The CDR3 length is 13 residues. Germline CDR1 MNHEY, CDR2 SMNVEV (reference sequence). In DNA form, the CDR3 reads TGTGCCAGCAGGCCTGGGACCATAGGGGAGCAGTACTTC. Its translation is CASRPGTIGEQYF.

This clonotype was seen many times. The chain recombines TRBV12-3 or TRBV12-4 with TRBJ1-2, with unresolved D. Trimming took off 5 bases at V and 4 bases at J, with 8 bases between the two ends. The CDR3 spans 12 residues. DNA of the CDR3: TGTGCCAGCAGTCGGGATCTCTATGGCTACACCTTC. This codes for CASSRDLYGYTF.

This clonotype was recorded at least ten times. V gene TRBV4-1 combines with J gene TRBJ2-1; 10 bases are shared with TRBD2. The CDR3 length is 15 residues. The germline CDR1 and CDR2 sequences are MGHRA and YSYEKL. The ends lost 3 bases at V and 10 bases at J; junction bases unmatched: 9. The CDR3 is CASSQSGTSVSEQFF. CDR3 DNA sequence: TGCGCCAGCAGCCAGAGCGGGACTAGCGTATCGGAGCAGTTCTTC.

This clonotype was seen at least ten times. J is TRBJ2-6 and V is TRBV28; D is unclear. The CDR3 has 15 residues. Germline V gene sequence: CDR1 MDHEN, CDR2 SYDVKM. Trimming shortened V by 1 base and J by 0 bases, and 4 bases separated the two germline ends. CDR3 nucleotides: TGTGCCAGCAGTTTATCCCTCTCTGGGGCCAACGTCCTGACTTTC. It translates to CASSLSLSGANVLTF.

This clonotype was picked up many times. The rearrangement uses TRBV20-1 and TRBJ2-7; D unclear. In germline, CDR1 is DFQATT, CDR2 SNEGSKA (reference sequence). There are 15 residues in the CDR3. The ends were cut back, 0 bases at V and 0 bases at J, with 12 bases in the middle. The CDR3 is CSARDSATYSYEQYF. The DNA of the CDR3 is TGCAGTGCTAGAGATTCGGCGACTTACTCCTACGAGCAGTACTTC.

This clonotype was observed at least ten times. The chain recombines TRBV6-1 with TRBJ2-1; D remains unclear. The CDR3 totals 12 residues. Germline lookup yields CDR1 MNHNS and CDR2 SASEGT. V gave up 4 bases and J gave up 11 bases, with 12 bases separating them. The CDR3 DNA is TGTGCCAGCAGTGTTTCGGCAGGACAGCAGTTCTTC. Encoded protein: CASSVSAGQQFF.

The sample holds many counts of this clonotype. The rearrangement links TRBV12-3 or TRBV12-4 to TRBJ1-1; a weak D match, TRBD1 (6 bases). V lost 1 base and J 1 base, leaving 10 bases between the germline ends. The CDR3 is 15 amino acids. This CDR3 reads CASSLGGAANTEAFF. The CDR3 DNA follows: TGTGCCAGCAGTTTAGGGGGGGCCGCGAACACTGAAGCTTTCTTT.

Turning to this clonotype: Compared with germline, one end of the junction differs, possibly owing to a read error. The chain combines TRBV7-3 with TRBJ2-7; D unresolved. The CDR3 is 15 residues long. In germline, CDR1 is SGHTA, CDR2 FQGTGA. The CDR3 sequence: CASNTPPQTAYEQYF. CDR3 nucleotide sequence: TGTGCTAGCAATACTCCCCCCCAGACGGCCTACGAGCAGTACTTC. Supplemented by reference TRBV7-3 and TRBJ2-7, the full variable domain reads GAGVSQTPSNKVTEKGKYVELRCDPISGHTALYWYRQSLGQGPEFLIYFQGTGAADDSGLPNDRFFAVRPEGSVSTLKIQRTERGDSAVYLCASNTPPQTAYEQYFGPGTRLTVT.

This clonotype was observed many times. The rearrangement links TRBV18 to TRBJ1-6; a possible D gene is TRBD1 (5 bases). Trimming stripped 2 bases from V and 7 bases from J, with 6 bases between. This CDR3 region has 13 residues. Germline V gene data show CDR1 as KGHSH and CDR2 as LQKENI. The CDR3 region is CASSPGGNSPLHF. CDR3 DNA: TGTGCCAGCTCACCAGGGGGGAATTCACCCCTCCACTTT.

This clonotype was seen many times. The chain links TRBV7-3 to TRBJ2-7; D gene unclear. CDR3 length: 9 amino acids. CDR1 is SGHTA, CDR2 FQGTGA, per germline. Trimming removed 8 bases at V and 3 bases at J, with 2 bases between. In DNA, the CDR3 is TGTGCCAGCCTCTACGAGCAGTACTTC. It specifies CASLYEQYF.

The V gene is TRBV2, the J gene TRBJ2-2; the match to TRBD2 covers 8 bases. There are 16 residues in the CDR3. The germline gives CDR1 SNHLY, CDR2 FYNNEI. Unmatched junction bases numbered 3, after V lost 3 bases and J lost 0 bases. As DNA, the CDR3 is TGTGCCAGCAGTGAGAGCGGGGGTTCGAACACCGGGGAGCTGTTTTTT. This translates into CASSESGGSNTGELFF.

The chain recombines TRBV10-3 with TRBJ1-6, with 9 bases identical to TRBD1. The junction had 11 bases not matched to a gene; V was cut back by 10 bases and J by 10 bases. The CDR3 totals 14 residues. Germline values: CDR1 ENHRY, CDR2 SYGVKD. CDR3 in amino acids: CATNPGQGSSPLHF. For the CDR3, the DNA is TGTGCCACCAACCCCGGACAGGGGAGCTCACCCCTCCACTTT.

This clonotype showed up many times. The chain carries TRBV7-2 and TRBJ2-6, with D uncertain. Germline V gene data show CDR1 as SGHTA and CDR2 as FQGNSA. The CDR3 is made up of 15 amino acids. The V gene lost 2 bases and the J gene lost 2 bases, with 7 bases spanning the gap. Written as DNA, the CDR3 is TGTGCCAGCAGCTTAAGAGGAACTGGGGCCAACGTCCTGACTTTC. This gives the protein CASSLRGTGANVLTF.

This clonotype was detected ten times or more. The V call is TRBV5-6, the J call TRBJ2-2; 14 bases are shared with TRBD2. The CDR3 consists of 17 residues. Germline CDR1 and CDR2: SGHDT and YYEEEE. V dropped 6 bases and J dropped 2; count of bases not matched to a gene: 6. The CDR3 DNA reads as TGTGCCAGCACCCGGACTAGCGGGAGGTTTAACACCGGGGAGCTGTTTTTT. It specifies CASTRTSGRFNTGELFF.

This clonotype was picked up many times. The chain couples TRBV25-1 to TRBJ2-3, with 14 bases that match TRBD2. The CDR3 runs to 23 residues. Looked up from germline, CDR1 is MGHDK and CDR2 is SYGVNS. V dropped 1 base and J dropped 4; count of bases not matched to a gene: 22. CDR3 sequence reads: CASSESNPGTSGGMLGPADTQYF. CDR3 DNA sequence: TGTGCCAGCAGTGAATCAAATCCTGGGACTAGCGGGGGAATGCTCGGCCCCGCAGATACGCAGTATTTT.

This clonotype was seen repeatedly, ten times or more. The rearrangement uses TRBV5-1 and TRBJ2-1; D may match TRBD1 or TRBD2 (5 bases each). V was trimmed by 0 bases and J by 6 bases, leaving 10 bases between them. This CDR3 spans 14 amino acids. Germline V gene data show CDR1 as SGHRS and CDR2 as YFSETQ. For the CDR3, the DNA is TGCGCCAGCAGCTTGGAGGGGAGAAGCAATGAGCAGTTCTTC. Translating gives CASSLEGRSNEQFF.

This clonotype has a count of ten or more. The chain employs TRBV6-6 and TRBJ2-5; D is ambiguous. Germline values: CDR1 MNHNY, CDR2 SVGAGI (reference sequence). V lost 2 bases, J lost 5 bases, and 15 bases lay in between. This CDR3 has 15 amino acids. The DNA for the CDR3 is TGTGCCAGCAGTTACGATGGATCCCTGAGGGAGACCCAGTACTTC. It translates to CASSYDGSLRETQYF.

This clonotype was found many times. The V gene is TRBV11-2, the J gene TRBJ1-4, with D possibly TRBD1 on 5 matching bases. Germline V lookup: CDR1 SGHAT, CDR2 FQNNGV. V lost 1 base to trimming and J lost 8 bases, with 11 bases between them. The CDR3 is 14 residues long. The CDR3 loop is CASSLGQGWEKLFF. The CDR3 nucleotides read TGTGCCAGCAGCTTAGGGCAGGGTTGGGAAAAACTGTTTTTT.

This clonotype was seen repeatedly, ten times or more. The rearrangement joins TRBV6-4 to TRBJ1-5; 7 positions agree with TRBD1. The CDR3 is 15 residues long. Per the germline V gene, CDR1 is MRHNA and CDR2 is SNTAGT. V lost 6 bases to trimming and J lost 2 bases; unmatched junction nucleotides: 7. The CDR3 here is CASSLTGVGNQPQHF. CDR3 in DNA: TGTGCCAGCAGCCTTACAGGGGTTGGCAATCAGCCCCAGCATTTT.

This clonotype was found a few times. This chain connects TRBV10-3 to TRBJ2-3; TRBD1 matches at 7 bases. The CDR3 runs 15 residues. V trimming: 3 bases; J trimming: 0 bases; junction bases outside the gene matches: 3. CDR1 is ENHRY and CDR2 is SYGVKD in the germline V gene. This CDR3 reads CAISDGTASTDTQYF. CDR3 in DNA: TGTGCCATCAGTGATGGGACAGCCAGCACAGATACGCAGTATTTT.

Turning to this clonotype: It is likely a read error: a sequence one base away is far more abundant. The chain links TRBV5-1 to TRBJ1-2; tentatively, D is TRBD1 (5 bases). CDR1 SGHRS and CDR2 YFSETQ come from the germline V gene. This CDR3 contains 15 residues. In DNA form, the CDR3 reads TGTGCCAGCAGCTTGGAGGTCAGGGTAGGGTATGGCTACCCCTTC. Translating it yields CASSLEVRVGYGYPF.

This clonotype was recorded at least ten times. The V gene is TRBV20-1, the J gene TRBJ1-2; 7 bases fit TRBD1. CDR1 and CDR2 (germline): DFQATT, SNEGSKA (reference sequence). Trimming cost V 3 bases and J 8 bases; bases outside gene matches: 6. The CDR3 has 12 amino acids. In DNA form, the CDR3 reads TGCAGTGCTAGGGGAGACAGGGAGGGCTACACCTTC. Its protein product is CSARGDREGYTF.

Many counts were recorded for this clonotype. J is TRBJ2-4 and V is TRBV12-3 or TRBV12-4; 7 nucleotides align to TRBD1. V trimming: 2 bases; J trimming: 2 bases; junction bases outside the gene matches: 12. The CDR3 runs 18 residues. CDR3 in DNA: TGTGCCAGCAGTTTAATCTTGGGACAGATGGATTCCAAAAACATTCAGTACTTC. It encodes CASSLILGQMDSKNIQYF.